Below are 23 T cell receptor beta chains sequenced from a single sample in a study of blood T cells in healthy people across ages. A J-beta primer mix and a sample-barcoded 5' primer were used in a second PCR of roughly 7 to 12 cycles. Using its own MiXCR run on the 5' RACE reads, TCRdb lists one record per CDR3 protein. The data show about 1.8 million distinct CDR3 sequences, around half seen once. The sample consisted of blood. The receptors come from a woman in her thirties or forties in good health.

The chain joins TRBV20-1 to TRBJ2-1; TRBD2 is a possible D gene (5 bases). Between the trimmed V and J ends, which lost 3 bases and 6 bases, there was a span of 15 bases. CDR3 length: 14 residues. Germline CDR1 reads DFQATT; CDR2 reads SNEGSKA (reference sequence). CDR3 sequence (DNA): TGCAGTGCTAGTTACAGAGGGTTTGGCAATGAGCAGTTCTTC. This translates into CSASYRGFGNEQFF.

The V gene is TRBV20-1, the J gene TRBJ1-6; 10 bases agree with TRBD1. Germline-derived CDR1 and CDR2 are DFQATT and SNEGSKA (reference sequence). Unmatched junction bases numbered 7, after V lost 6 bases and J lost 8 bases. CDR3 size: 14 residues. Written as DNA, the CDR3 is TGCAGTGCGACAACCGGGACAGGGGATTCACCCCTCCACTTT. It encodes CSATTGTGDSPLHF.

The V gene is TRBV5-1, the J gene TRBJ2-7; 8 nucleotides match TRBD1. CDR3 size: 14 residues. After removal of 4 bases from V and 5 bases from J, the junction contained 8 bases not matched to a gene. Germline V CDR1 and CDR2: SGHRS, YFSETQ. CDR3 coding DNA: TGCGCCAGCAGCGGGTCAGGGGGCGCCGACGAGCAGTACTTC. Amino acids: CASSGSGGADEQYF.

This clonotype was observed a few times. The chain employs TRBV20-1 and TRBJ2-7, with D possibly being TRBD1 (5 bases). The V gene lost 6 bases and the J gene lost 3 bases, with 12 bases spanning the gap. CDR1 is DFQATT, CDR2 SNEGSKA, per germline (reference sequence). The length of the CDR3 is 12 residues. The CDR3 loop reads CSADGADYEQYF. The CDR3 nucleotides are TGCAGTGCGGATGGGGCAGACTACGAGCAGTACTTC.

The rearrangement links TRBV10-3 to TRBJ2-4; the match to TRBD2 covers 7 bases. The J call may be faulty, since TRBJ2-7 better matches the DNA end. Germline V CDR1 and CDR2: ENHRY, SYGVKD. The CDR3 is 16 amino acids. The CDR3 reads CAISEDISGTLYEQYF. The CDR3 DNA reads as TGTGCCATCAGTGAGGACATAAGCGGGACCCTCTACGAGCAGTACTTC.

This clonotype was seen only a few times. The J gene is TRBJ2-6, the V gene TRBV5-1; D possibly corresponds to TRBD2 (6 bases). The CDR3 consists of 17 residues. V was cut by 0 bases and J by 1 base, with 11 bases left in between. Germline V gives CDR1 SGHRS, CDR2 YFSETQ. In DNA form, the CDR3 reads TGCGCCAGCAGCTTGGGGCGAGGGACTTCTGGGGCCAACGTCCTGACTTTC. Encoded protein: CASSLGRGTSGANVLTF.

The sample holds a few counts of this clonotype. In nucleotides, the CDR3 is TGTGCCAGCAGCCAAGAAAACACCTTACTTTGGCAGGGATACAATGAGCAGTTCTTC. Residues: CASSQENTLLWQGYNEQFF. V and J are TRBV4-2 and TRBJ2-1, with D perhaps TRBD1 (5 bases). Germline values: CDR1 LGHNA, CDR2 YNFKEQ. Deletions cut 0 bases from V and 4 bases from J, with 22 bases between. The CDR3 has 19 residues.

This chain connects TRBV6-1 to TRBJ2-5; D is unresolved. The V and J ends lost 2 bases and 2 bases respectively, with 15 bases between them. The V gene's germline CDR1 is MNHNS and CDR2 SASEGT. CDR3 length equals 16 residues. The CDR3 DNA reads as TGTGCCAGCAGTGAATGGGCGTTTAGGAGACAAGAGACCCAGTACTTC. Its protein is CASSEWAFRRQETQYF.

This clonotype was counted only a few times. V usage is TRBV28 and J usage is TRBJ2-6; D is ambiguous. The CDR3 spans 14 residues. The V gene lost 6 bases and the J gene lost 4 bases, with 10 bases spanning the gap. Germline V gene sequence: CDR1 MDHEN, CDR2 SYDVKM. The DNA of the CDR3 is TGTGCCAGCAGGGAGACGACAGGGGCCAACGTCCTGACTTTC. Protein sequence: CASRETTGANVLTF.

V usage is TRBV12-3 or TRBV12-4 and J usage is TRBJ2-3; weak D call: TRBD2 (6 bases). The CDR3 has 14 amino acids. Trimming stripped 6 bases from V and 4 bases from J, with 14 bases between. CDR3 loop: CASRGGESPDTQYF. The CDR3 coding sequence is TGTGCCAGCAGGGGCGGGGAATCCCCAGATACGCAGTATTTT.

The rearrangement uses TRBV9 and TRBJ2-3, with D perhaps TRBD2 (6 bases). CDR3 length: 15 amino acids. Germline CDR1 SGDLS, CDR2 YYNGEE. V gave up 4 bases and J gave up 6 bases, with 18 bases separating them. CDR3 amino acids: CASSPEGGQRDTQYF. For the CDR3, the DNA is TGTGCCAGCAGCCCAGAGGGAGGTCAAAGGGATACGCAGTATTTT. The full variable domain, its missing parts supplied by reference TRBV9 and TRBJ2-3, is DSGVTQTPKHLITATGQRVTLRCSPRSGDLSVYWYQQSLDQGLQFLIQYYNGEERAKGNILERFSAQQFPDLHSELNLSSLELGDSALYFCASSPEGGQRDTQYFGPGTRLTVL.

Details on this clonotype: A much larger clone differs from this one at a single base, so this may be a read error. V gene TRBV10-3 combines with J gene TRBJ2-7, with D unclear. Germline V CDR1 and CDR2: ENHRY, SYGVKD. This CDR3 has 13 amino acids. The chain's CDR3 is CAISVDSSSERYF. DNA of the CDR3: TGTGCCATCAGTGTCGATAGCAGCTCCGAGCGGTACTTC.

The V and J genes are TRBV5-1 and TRBJ2-3, with 10 bases fitting TRBD2. With 0 bases clipped from V and 5 bases from J, the junction kept 6 bases outside the gene matches. The germline V gene has CDR1 SGHRS and CDR2 YFSETQ. CDR3 length: 16 residues. The chain's CDR3 is CASSLDATSGQDTQYF. The CDR3 DNA is TGCGCCAGCAGCTTGGATGCGACTAGCGGGCAAGATACGCAGTATTTT.

V and J are TRBV6-5 and TRBJ2-1; 10 positions match TRBD2. CDR3 size: 17 residues. J was trimmed by 6 bases and V by 0 bases; bases with no gene match: 8. CDR1 is MNHEY, CDR2 SVGAGI, per germline. The CDR3 loop is CASSYSRKRGGGNEQFF. The CDR3 coding sequence is TGTGCCAGCAGTTACTCGAGGAAGCGGGGGGGCGGCAATGAGCAGTTCTTC.

The chain employs TRBV5-1 and TRBJ1-1, with D uncertain. Germline V gives CDR1 SGHRS, CDR2 YFSETQ. V lost 5 bases, J lost 1 base, and 9 bases lay in between. This CDR3 has 13 residues. Here the CDR3 reads CASSADGNTEAFF. CDR3 DNA: TGCGCCAGCAGTGCGGACGGGAACACTGAAGCTTTCTTT.

The V and J genes are TRBV7-9 and TRBJ1-2; possible D gene TRBD1, 5 bases. The CDR3 consists of 14 residues. With 10 bases removed from V and 0 bases from J, the gap between germline ends came to 15 bases. Germline V gene lookup returns CDR1 SEHNR and CDR2 FQNEAQ (reference sequence). CDR3 sequence (DNA): TGTGCCATTCCAACGGTGACAGCTAACTATGGCTACACCTTC. Translated, it gives CAIPTVTANYGYTF.

This clonotype has more than one count but fewer than ten. This chain joins TRBV6-2 or TRBV6-3 and TRBJ2-1; the D is unclear. Deletions cut 7 bases from V and 10 bases from J, with 8 bases between. Looked up from germline, CDR1 is MNHEY and CDR2 is SVGEGT. The CDR3 consists of 10 residues. Here the CDR3 DNA reads TGTGCCAGCACTGGCTCCGAGCAGTTCTTC. Protein product: CASTGSEQFF.

Turning to this clonotype: A much larger clone sits a single nucleotide away, making a read error possible. The J gene is TRBJ2-1, the V gene TRBV7-8; D is perhaps TRBD1 (6 bases). In germline, CDR1 is SGHVS, CDR2 FQNEAQ. The CDR3 is 15 residues long. In DNA form, the CDR3 reads TGTGCCGGCAGCGAGACAGGTAGCTCCTACAATGAGCAGTTCTTC. Protein product: CAGSETGSSYNEQFF.

This rearrangement joins TRBV6-5 to TRBJ2-1; the D is unclear. CDR1 is MNHEY, CDR2 SVGAGI, per germline. V gave up 4 bases and J gave up 0 bases, with 10 bases separating them. The CDR3 runs to 15 residues. DNA of the CDR3: TGTGCCAGCAGTTTGGGCCGTACCTCCTACAATGAGCAGTTCTTC. It specifies CASSLGRTSYNEQFF.

V is TRBV20-1 and J is TRBJ1-2, with D possibly matching TRBD1 (6 bases). The V end lost 5 bases, the J end lost 3 bases, and 19 bases lay between the germline ends. CDR1 and CDR2 from the germline V gene are DFQATT and SNEGSKA (reference sequence). The CDR3 is 15 amino acids. The CDR3 sequence is CSAEPDRFMDYGYTF. The CDR3 DNA reads TGCAGTGCTGAACCCGACAGGTTCATGGACTATGGCTACACCTTC.

This clonotype was found a few times. This chain connects TRBV27 to TRBJ2-1, with D possibly being TRBD2 (6 bases). Germline V lookup: CDR1 MNHEY, CDR2 SMNVEV (reference sequence). CDR3 length: 17 amino acids. Trimming removed 2 bases from V and 0 bases from J, with 14 bases in between. CDR3 sequence reads: CASSLGSGGSSYNEQFF. The CDR3 nucleotides read TGTGCCAGCAGTTTAGGCTCCGGGGGAAGCTCCTACAATGAGCAGTTCTTC.

This clonotype was found a few times. V usage is TRBV10-3 and J usage is TRBJ2-7; tentatively, D is TRBD2 (7 bases). This CDR3 has 17 residues. The V gene's germline CDR1 is ENHRY and CDR2 SYGVKD. V shed 5 bases and J shed 0 bases, with 20 bases lying between them. For the CDR3, the DNA is TGTGCCATCAGTCCTCGGGGAGGGGGACAATACTCCTACGAGCAGTACTTC. Its translation: CAISPRGGGQYSYEQYF.

This sequence joins TRBV27 and TRBJ1-2; TRBD1 aligns across 9 bases. The CDR3 is 15 amino acids. V lost 7 bases, J lost 5 bases, and 11 bases stayed unmatched. Germline-derived CDR1 and CDR2 are MNHEY and SMNVEV (reference sequence). The CDR3 sequence: CASTSPGTGLYGYTF. The CDR3, as DNA: TGTGCCAGCACTTCTCCCGGGACAGGGTTATATGGCTACACCTTC.